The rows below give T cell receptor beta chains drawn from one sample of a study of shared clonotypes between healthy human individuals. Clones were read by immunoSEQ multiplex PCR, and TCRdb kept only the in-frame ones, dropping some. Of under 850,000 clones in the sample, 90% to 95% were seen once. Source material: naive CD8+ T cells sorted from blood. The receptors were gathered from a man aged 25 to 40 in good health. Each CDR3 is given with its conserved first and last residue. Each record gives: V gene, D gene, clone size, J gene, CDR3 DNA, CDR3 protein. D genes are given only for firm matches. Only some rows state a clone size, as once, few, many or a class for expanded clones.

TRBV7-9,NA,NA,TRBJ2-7,TGTGCCAGCAGCTCTCCGGACACGCGACCCTACGAGCAGTACTTC,CASSSPDTRPYEQYF
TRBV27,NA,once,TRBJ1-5,TGTGCCAGCAGTTTATCACCTTACAGTCAGCCCCAGCATTTT,CASSLSPYSQPQHF
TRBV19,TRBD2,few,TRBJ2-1,TGTGCCAGCTCAACGGGAGGTGAGCAGTTCTTC,CASSTGGEQFF
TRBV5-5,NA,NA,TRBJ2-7,TGTGCCAGCAGCCCGACCTGGACAGAGAATTACGAGCAGTACTTC,CASSPTWTENYEQYF
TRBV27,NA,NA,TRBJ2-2,TGTGCCAGCAGTTTACAGGGCGGGAAAAGGCCCGGGGAGCTGTTTTTT,CASSLQGGKRPGELFF
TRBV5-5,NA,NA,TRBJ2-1,TGTGCCAGCAGCTCCGTGTGGCCGAAGGAGAGCTCCTACAATGAGCAGTTCTTC,CASSSVWPKESSYNEQFF
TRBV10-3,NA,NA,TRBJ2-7,TGTGCCATCAACGGGGGAAGTGACGAGCAGTACTTC,CAINGGSDEQYF
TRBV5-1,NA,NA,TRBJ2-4,TGCGCCAGCAGCTTGGGTGGGTACGCCAAAAACATTCAGTACTTC,CASSLGGYAKNIQYF
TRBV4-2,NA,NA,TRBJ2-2,TGTGCCAGCAGCCAAGAAGGAGAACTCGCCGGGGAGCTGTTTTTT,CASSQEGELAGELFF
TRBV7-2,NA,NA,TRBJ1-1,TGTGCCAGCAGTTGGACAGCCCAGCCTTGGAACACTGAAGCTTTCTTT,CASSWTAQPWNTEAFF
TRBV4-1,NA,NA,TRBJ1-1,TGCGCCAGCAGCCAAGGAAGGGCTGGGAACACTGAAGCTTTCTTT,CASSQGRAGNTEAFF
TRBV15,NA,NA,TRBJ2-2,TGTGCCACCAGCAGAGGGGGAAGACCCACCGGGGAGCTGTTTTTT,CATSRGGRPTGELFF
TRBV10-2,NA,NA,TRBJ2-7,TGCGCCAGCAGGGCCTATAGCTCCTACGAGCAGTACTTC,CASRAYSSYEQYF
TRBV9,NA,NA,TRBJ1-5,TGTGCCAGCAGCGAAAGCCGGGACCACCCAGGCAATCAGCCCCAGCATTTT,CASSESRDHPGNQPQHF
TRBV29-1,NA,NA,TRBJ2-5,TGCAGCGTTGGTCTATACAGGGAGACCCAGTACTTC,CSVGLYRETQYF
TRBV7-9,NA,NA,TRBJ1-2,TGTGCCAGCAGCTCGCCTGGTCAACCCTATGGCTACACCTTC,CASSSPGQPYGYTF
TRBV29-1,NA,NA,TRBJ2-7,TGCAGCGTTGGAGGGGGTTTAGGGCTCCCACTTGGGGATGAGCAGTACTTC,CSVGGGLGLPLGDEQYF
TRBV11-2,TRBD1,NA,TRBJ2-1,TGTGCCAGCAGCAAGGGGGCGCATGAGCAGTTCTTC,CASSKGAHEQFF
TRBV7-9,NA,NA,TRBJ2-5,TGTGCCAGCAGCACAAATGGGGTTGTGGAGACCCAGTACTTC,CASSTNGVVETQYF
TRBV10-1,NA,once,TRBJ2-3,TGCGCCAGCAGTGAGCAGGGTTTTTGGGATACGCAGTATTTT,CASSEQGFWDTQYF
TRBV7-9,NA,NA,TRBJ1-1,TGTGCCAGCAGCCGAACGGTGAACACTGAAGCTTTCTTT,CASSRTVNTEAFF
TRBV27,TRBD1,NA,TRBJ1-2,TGTGCCAGCAGTTTATCGCGGTCAGGGGGATTGGATCTCTATGGCTACACCTTC,CASSLSRSGGLDLYGYTF
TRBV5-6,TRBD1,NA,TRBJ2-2,TGTGCCAGCAGCTGGAGACAGGGAAGTACCGGGGAGCTGTTTTTT,CASSWRQGSTGELFF
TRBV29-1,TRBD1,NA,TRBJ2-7,TGCAGCGCCAGGACAGGGTTGAGCTACGAGCAGTACTTC,CSARTGLSYEQYF
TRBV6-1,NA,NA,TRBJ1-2,TGTGCCAGCAGTGAAGTGGAGGTATTAACGGGGATCTATGGCTACACCTTC,CASSEVEVLTGIYGYTF
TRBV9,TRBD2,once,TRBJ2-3,TGTGCCAGCAGCGTAGAAGGGGCGGGAGGGCCCCCAGATACGCAGTATTTT,CASSVEGAGGPPDTQYF
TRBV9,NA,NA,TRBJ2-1,TGTGCCAGCGGTCCCGTGAATGAGCAGTTCTTC,CASGPVNEQFF
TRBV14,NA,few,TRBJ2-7,TGTGCCAGCAGCCATAACTACGAGCAGTACTTC,CASSHNYEQYF
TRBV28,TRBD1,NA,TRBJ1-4,TGTGCCAGCAGTTTGGGACAGCTGACTAATGAAAAACTGTTTTTT,CASSLGQLTNEKLFF
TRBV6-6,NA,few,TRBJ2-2,TGTGCCAGCAGTTACTCTTCGAAGCCCGGGGAGCTGTTTTTT,CASSYSSKPGELFF
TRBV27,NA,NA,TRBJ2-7,TGTGCCAGCAGTTCGGGACCCCGGGGCGAGCAGTACTTC,CASSSGPRGEQYF
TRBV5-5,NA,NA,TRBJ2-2,TGTGCCAGCAGCTTCAGTCCCACCGGGGAGCTGTTTTTT,CASSFSPTGELFF
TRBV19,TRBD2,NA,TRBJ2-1,TGTGCCAGGAGGACTAGCGGGAGAGGCTCCTACAATGAGCAGTTCTTC,CARRTSGRGSYNEQFF
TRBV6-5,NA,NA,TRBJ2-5,TGTGCCAGCAGTCCCCCGAGTCCCTCGGAGACCCAGTACTTC,CASSPPSPSETQYF
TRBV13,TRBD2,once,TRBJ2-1,TGTGCCAGCAGCTTATTATCTCTGGGACTAGCGGGAGACAATGAGCAGTTCTTC,CASSLLSLGLAGDNEQFF
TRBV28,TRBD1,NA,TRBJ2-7,TGTGCCAGCAGTGGGGACAGGCCCTACGAGCAGTACTTC,CASSGDRPYEQYF
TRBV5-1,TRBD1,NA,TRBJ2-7,TGCGCCAGCAGCTTAGGACAGGGTGGCGAGCAGTACTTC,CASSLGQGGEQYF
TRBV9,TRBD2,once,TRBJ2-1,TGTGCCAGCGGCGGGAGAAATGAGCAGTTCTTC,CASGGRNEQFF
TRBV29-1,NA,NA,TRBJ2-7,TGCAGCGTTGAGGGGGACGGCGAGCAGTACTTC,CSVEGDGEQYF
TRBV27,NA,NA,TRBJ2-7,TGTGCCAGCAGTCTCGGGGGCCGGAGGCAGTACTTC,CASSLGGRRQYF
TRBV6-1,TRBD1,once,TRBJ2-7,TGTGCCAGCAGCCCCGACAGGGTCGCTCGCGAGCAGTACTTC,CASSPDRVAREQYF
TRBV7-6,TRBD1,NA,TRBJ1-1,TGTGCCAGCAGCTCCCGACCCGGACAGGGGTTGAACACTGAAGCTTTCTTT,CASSSRPGQGLNTEAFF
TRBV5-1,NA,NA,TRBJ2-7,TGCGCCAGCAGCTTGGGGTCCTCCAGGATCGAGCAGTACTTC,CASSLGSSRIEQYF
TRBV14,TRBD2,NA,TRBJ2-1,TGTGCCAGCAGCCAAGTAGCGGGAGAGAACAATGAGCAGTTCTTC,CASSQVAGENNEQFF
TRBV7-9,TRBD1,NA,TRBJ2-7,TGTGCCAGCAGCTCTAGCCGAACCGACAGGGTGGCCTACGAGCAGTACTTC,CASSSSRTDRVAYEQYF
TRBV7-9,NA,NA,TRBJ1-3,TGTGCCAGCAGCCCCATAATTGAAACGAACTCTGGAAACACCATATATTTT,CASSPIIETNSGNTIYF
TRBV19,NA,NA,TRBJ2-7,TGTGCCAGTAGTATGGGGGTCCCGTCCTACGAGCAGTACTTC,CASSMGVPSYEQYF
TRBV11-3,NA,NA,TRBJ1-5,TGTGCCAGCAGCTTAGATCCGAGGTTGAGGAGCAATCAGCCCCAGCATTTT,CASSLDPRLRSNQPQHF
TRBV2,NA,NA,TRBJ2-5,TGTGCCAGCATGTCATTTGGCTACCAAGAGACCCAGTACTTC,CASMSFGYQETQYF
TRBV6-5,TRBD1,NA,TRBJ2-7,TGTGCCAGCAGGACAGGGACCGCCTACGAGCAGTACTTC,CASRTGTAYEQYF
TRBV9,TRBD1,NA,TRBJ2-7,TGTGCCAGCAGCGTAGCTGGGACAGTTATAGACGAGCAGTACTTC,CASSVAGTVIDEQYF
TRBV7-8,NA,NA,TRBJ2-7,TGTGCCAGCAGCTTAGTAAACGGGAGTTCCGTCGAGCAGTACTTC,CASSLVNGSSVEQYF
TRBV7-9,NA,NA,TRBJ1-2,TGTGCCAGCAGCCCCACAGGCGGGTACGGCTACACCTTC,CASSPTGGYGYTF
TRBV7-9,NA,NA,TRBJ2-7,TGTGCCAGCAGCTTAAACAGACCATCCTACGAGCAGTACTTC,CASSLNRPSYEQYF
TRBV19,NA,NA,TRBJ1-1,TGTGCCAGTAGGGTCGGGTCTGTGAACACTGAAGCTTTCTTT,CASRVGSVNTEAFF
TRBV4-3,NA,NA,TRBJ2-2,TGCGCCAGCAGCCAAGATCTGAGTCATTTGAACACCGGGGAGCTGTTTTTT,CASSQDLSHLNTGELFF
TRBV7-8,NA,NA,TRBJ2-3,TGTGCCAGCAGGGATCTTGAGGACATACGCTTCACAGATACGCAGTATTTT,CASRDLEDIRFTDTQYF
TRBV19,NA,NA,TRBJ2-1,TGTGCCAGTAGTCCCCTTCCGGTTTCAGGGTACAATGAGCAGTTCTTC,CASSPLPVSGYNEQFF
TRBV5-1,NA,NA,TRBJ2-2,TGCGCCAGCAGCTTGGCCGATCCTAACACCGGGGAGCTGTTTTTT,CASSLADPNTGELFF